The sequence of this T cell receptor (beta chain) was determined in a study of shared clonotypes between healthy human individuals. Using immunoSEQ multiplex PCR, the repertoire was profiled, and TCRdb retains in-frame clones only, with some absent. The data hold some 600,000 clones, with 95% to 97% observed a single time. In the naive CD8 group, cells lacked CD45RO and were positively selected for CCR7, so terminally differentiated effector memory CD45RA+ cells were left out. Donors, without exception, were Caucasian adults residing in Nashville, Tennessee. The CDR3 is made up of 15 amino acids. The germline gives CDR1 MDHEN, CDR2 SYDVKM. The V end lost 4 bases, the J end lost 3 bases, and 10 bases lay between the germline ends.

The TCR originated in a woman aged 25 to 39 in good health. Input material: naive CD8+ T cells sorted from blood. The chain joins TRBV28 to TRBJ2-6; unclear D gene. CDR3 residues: CASSSGRGGANVLTF. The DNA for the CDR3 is TGTGCCAGCAGTTCGGGTAGAGGTGGGGCCAACGTCCTGACTTTC.